These 10 T cell receptor beta chains came from one sample sequenced in a study of T cells after yellow fever vaccination (dated by TCRdb to between 2018 and 2021). This sample's treatment or condition label indicates: live attenuated yellow fever vaccine strain. Receptors were amplified or captured by 5' RACE. The instrument was an Illumina HiSeq 2500. TCRdb reworked the public reads: Q25 trimming with fastp, MiXCR clone assembly, productive beta chains retained. Every distinct CDR3 protein forms one entry, paired with its most common genes and DNA. Counted in this sample were some 400,000 distinct CDR3 sequences; over 5% of them appeared once. The top ten constitute 15% of the sample. The sequencing used PBMCs, collected 5 days after the yellow fever booster vaccination. Receptor source: a young man who received the YFV17D yellow fever vaccine.

This clonotype has just a few counts. V and J are TRBV7-9 and TRBJ2-7; 11 nucleotides align to TRBD2. There are 19 residues in the CDR3. CDR1 and CDR2 (germline): SEHNR, FQNEAQ (reference sequence). V lost 4 bases and J lost 0; bases outside the gene matches: 14. The CDR3 spells CASSSFLAGGIPSSYEQYF. CDR3 DNA sequence: TGTGCCAGCAGCTCATTCTTAGCGGGAGGGATCCCTAGCTCCTACGAGCAGTACTTC.

This clonotype was seen repeatedly, ten times or more. The CDR3: CASSSLSGGTIGNEQFF. The CDR3 coding sequence is TGCGCCAGCAGCTCCCTGTCGGGAGGAACGATAGGGAATGAGCAGTTCTTC. This rearrangement joins TRBV5-1 to TRBJ2-1; 7 nucleotides match TRBD2. V lost 3 bases, J lost 7 bases, and 16 bases stayed unmatched. Germline V CDR1 and CDR2: SGHRS, YFSETQ. This CDR3 has 17 residues.

This clonotype was seen repeatedly, ten times or more. The chain links TRBV20-1 to TRBJ2-3; D unresolved. The CDR3 runs 13 residues. CDR1 and CDR2 from the germline V gene are DFQATT and SNEGSKA (reference sequence). V dropped 1 base and J dropped 3 bases, with 8 bases sitting between them. The CDR3 spells CSARGITTDTQYF. In DNA, the CDR3 is TGCAGTGCTAGAGGTATTACAACAGATACGCAGTATTTT.

This clonotype turned up a few times. V gene TRBV7-9 combines with J gene TRBJ2-3; TRBD1 aligns across 8 bases. With 4 bases clipped from V and 2 bases from J, the junction kept 11 bases outside the gene matches. CDR1 SEHNR and CDR2 FQNEAQ come from the germline V gene (reference sequence). This CDR3 has 17 amino acids. The CDR3: CASSSSRDRTFTDTQYF. For the CDR3, the DNA is TGTGCCAGCAGCTCGTCCCGGGACAGGACTTTCACAGATACGCAGTATTTT.

A few counts support this clonotype. The chain employs TRBV19 and TRBJ2-1; 7 bases agree with TRBD2. V was pared by 7 bases and J by 8 bases, with 11 bases of the junction left unmatched. The germline CDR1 and CDR2 sequences are LNHDA and SQIVND (reference sequence). There are 14 residues in the CDR3. CDR3 DNA sequence: TGTGCCAGTAACGTGGTTGCGGGAGACTATGAGCAGTTCTTC. Translated: CASNVVAGDYEQFF.

There are a few counts of this clonotype. This chain links TRBV6-2 or TRBV6-3 with TRBJ2-1; 9 nucleotides agree with TRBD1. V lost 0 bases and J lost 7; bases outside the gene matches: 4. The V gene's germline CDR1 is MNHEY and CDR2 SVGEGT. This CDR3 region has 15 residues. For the CDR3, the DNA is TGTGCCAGCAGTTACTCGGGACAGGGTCGGAATGAGCAGTTCTTC. Translation gives CASSYSGQGRNEQFF.

The V gene is TRBV15, the J gene TRBJ1-5, with 8 positions matching TRBD1. V lost 8 bases to trimming and J lost 0 bases; unmatched junction nucleotides: 12. CDR3 size: 17 residues. Germline V gene data show CDR1 as LNHNV and CDR2 as YYDKDF (reference sequence). The CDR3 protein is CATHDRTGYNSNQPQHF. CDR3 DNA sequence: TGTGCCACCCATGATAGGACAGGGTACAATAGCAATCAGCCCCAGCATTTT.

At least ten counts were recorded for this clonotype. The chain uses TRBV15 and TRBJ1-5, with D possibly TRBD1 on 5 matching bases. The CDR3 runs to 15 residues. The V end lost 0 bases, the J end lost 5 bases, and 11 bases lay between the germline ends. Germline V gene lookup returns CDR1 LNHNV and CDR2 YYDKDF (reference sequence). The CDR3 reads CATSRDLGVYQPQHF. The CDR3 DNA reads as TGTGCCACCAGCAGAGATCTAGGGGTTTATCAGCCCCAGCATTTT.

In this sample, this clonotype turned up a few times. The rearrangement uses TRBV12-3 or TRBV12-4 and TRBJ2-1, with D perhaps TRBD1 (6 bases). Trimming cost V 7 bases and J 5 bases, with 18 bases left between them. The CDR3 totals 15 residues. The CDR3 loop reads CASTTPPWGHNEQFF. CDR3 in DNA: TGTGCCAGCACCACTCCTCCTTGGGGGCACAATGAGCAGTTCTTC.

In this sample, this clonotype turned up many times. The V call is TRBV7-2, the J call TRBJ2-7; D is unresolved. Trimming took 2 bases from V and 5 from J, leaving 10 bases between them. This CDR3 has 13 amino acids. Germline-derived CDR1 and CDR2 are SGHTA and FQGNSA. CDR3 DNA: TGTGCCAGCAGCTTAAGGAGCGTCGACGAGCAGTACTTC. Translating gives CASSLRSVDEQYF.